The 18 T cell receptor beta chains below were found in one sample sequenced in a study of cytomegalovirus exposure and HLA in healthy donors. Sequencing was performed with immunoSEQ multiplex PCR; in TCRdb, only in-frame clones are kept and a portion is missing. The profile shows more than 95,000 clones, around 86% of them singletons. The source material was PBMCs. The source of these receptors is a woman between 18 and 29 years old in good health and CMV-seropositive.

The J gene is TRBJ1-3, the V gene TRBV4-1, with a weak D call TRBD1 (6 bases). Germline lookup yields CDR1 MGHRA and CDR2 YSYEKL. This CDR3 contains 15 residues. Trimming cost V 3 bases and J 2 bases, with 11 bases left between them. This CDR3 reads CASSQEPGAGNTIYF. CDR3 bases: TGCGCCAGCAGCCAGGAACCAGGGGCTGGAAACACCATATATTTT.

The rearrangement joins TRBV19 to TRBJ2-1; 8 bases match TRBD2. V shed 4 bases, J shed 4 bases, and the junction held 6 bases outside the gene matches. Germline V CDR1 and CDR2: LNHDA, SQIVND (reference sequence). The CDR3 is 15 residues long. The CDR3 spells CASSRLAGRYNEQFF. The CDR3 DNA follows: TGTGCCAGTAGTAGGCTAGCGGGCCGATACAATGAGCAGTTCTTC.

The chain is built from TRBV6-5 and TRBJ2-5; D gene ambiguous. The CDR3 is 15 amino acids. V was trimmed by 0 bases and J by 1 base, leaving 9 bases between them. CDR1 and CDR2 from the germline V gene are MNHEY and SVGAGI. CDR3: CASSYSRQIQETQYF. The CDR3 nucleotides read TGTGCCAGCAGTTACTCGAGGCAAATCCAAGAGACCCAGTACTTC.

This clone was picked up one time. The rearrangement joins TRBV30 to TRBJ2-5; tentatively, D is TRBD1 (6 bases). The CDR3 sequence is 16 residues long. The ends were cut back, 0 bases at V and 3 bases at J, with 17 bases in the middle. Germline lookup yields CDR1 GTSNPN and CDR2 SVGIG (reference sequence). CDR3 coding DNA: TGTGCCTGGAGTGTGGGGGCTCAATTATTAAAAGAGACCCAGTACTTC. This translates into CAWSVGAQLLKETQYF.

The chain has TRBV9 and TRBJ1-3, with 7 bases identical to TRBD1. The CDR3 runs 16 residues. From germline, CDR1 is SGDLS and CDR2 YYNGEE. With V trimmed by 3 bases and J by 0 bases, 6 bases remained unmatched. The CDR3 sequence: CASSAGQAFSGNTIYF. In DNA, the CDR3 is TGTGCCAGCAGCGCCGGACAGGCGTTCTCTGGAAACACCATATATTTT.

The CDR3 sequence: CASSFRGAVAGELFF. The CDR3 nucleotides are TGTGCCAGCAGCTTCCGGGGGGCGGTGGCCGGGGAGCTGTTTTTT. The chain joins TRBV11-1 to TRBJ2-2, with TRBD2 as a possible D gene (7 bases). The CDR3 contains 15 residues. V lost 3 bases and J 6 bases, leaving 14 bases between the germline ends. Looked up from germline, CDR1 is SGHAT and CDR2 is FQDESV (reference sequence).

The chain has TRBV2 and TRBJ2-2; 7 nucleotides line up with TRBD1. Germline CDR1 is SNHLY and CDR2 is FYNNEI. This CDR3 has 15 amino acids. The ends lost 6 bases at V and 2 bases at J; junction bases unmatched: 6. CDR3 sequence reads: CASRNNRGNTGELFF. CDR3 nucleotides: TGTGCCAGCAGGAACAACAGGGGAAACACCGGGGAGCTGTTTTTT.

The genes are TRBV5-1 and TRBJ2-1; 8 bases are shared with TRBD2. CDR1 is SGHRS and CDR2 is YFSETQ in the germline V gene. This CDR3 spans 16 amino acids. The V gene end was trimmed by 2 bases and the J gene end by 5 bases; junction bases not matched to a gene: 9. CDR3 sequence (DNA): TGCGCCAGCAGCTTTCCCGGGACTAGTGGGCACAATGAGCAGTTCTTC. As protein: CASSFPGTSGHNEQFF.

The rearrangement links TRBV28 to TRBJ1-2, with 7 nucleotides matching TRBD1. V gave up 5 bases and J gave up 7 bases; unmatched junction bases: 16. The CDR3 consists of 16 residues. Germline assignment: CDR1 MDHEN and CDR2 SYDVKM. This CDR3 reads CASSRTTNRGAGGYTF. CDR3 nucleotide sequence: TGTGCCAGCAGTCGCACCACTAACAGGGGCGCTGGTGGCTACACCTTC.

For the CDR3, the DNA is TGCGCCAGCAGCCACCTAGGAGGGGACAACACTGAAGCTTTCTTT. Its translation is CASSHLGGDNTEAFF. This sequence joins TRBV5-1 and TRBJ1-1; perhaps TRBD1 as D (5 bases). Trimming removed 4 bases at V and 2 bases at J, with 15 bases between. The CDR3 extends over 15 amino acids. Looked up from germline, CDR1 is SGHRS and CDR2 is YFSETQ.

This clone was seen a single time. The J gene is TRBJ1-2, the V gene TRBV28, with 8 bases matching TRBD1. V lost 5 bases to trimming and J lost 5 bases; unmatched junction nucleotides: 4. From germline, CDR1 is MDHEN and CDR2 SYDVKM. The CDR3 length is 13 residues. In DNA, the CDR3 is TGTGCCAGCAGTCTTGGGACAGGTTATGGCTACACCTTC. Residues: CASSLGTGYGYTF.

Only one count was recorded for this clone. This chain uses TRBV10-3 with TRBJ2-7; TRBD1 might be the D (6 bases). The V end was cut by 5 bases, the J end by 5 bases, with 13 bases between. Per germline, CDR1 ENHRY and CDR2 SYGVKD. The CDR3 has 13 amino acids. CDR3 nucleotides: TGTGCCATCAGTAGACAGGTCTGGGACGAGCAGTACTTC. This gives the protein CAISRQVWDEQYF.

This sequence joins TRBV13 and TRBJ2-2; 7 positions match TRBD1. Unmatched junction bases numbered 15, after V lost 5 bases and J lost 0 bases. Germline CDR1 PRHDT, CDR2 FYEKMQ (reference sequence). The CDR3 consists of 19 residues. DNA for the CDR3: TGTGCCAGCAGCACCCGCCAACAGACCGGGACAGCGAACACCGGGGAGCTGTTTTTT. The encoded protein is CASSTRQQTGTANTGELFF.

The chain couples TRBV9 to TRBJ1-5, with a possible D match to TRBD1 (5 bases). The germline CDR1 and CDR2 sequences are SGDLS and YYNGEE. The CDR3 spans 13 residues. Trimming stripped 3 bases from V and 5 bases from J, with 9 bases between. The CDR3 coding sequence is TGTGCCAGCAGCGGGGGGAGGGATCAGCCCCAGCATTTT. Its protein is CASSGGRDQPQHF. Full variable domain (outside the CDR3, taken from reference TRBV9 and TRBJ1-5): DSGVTQTPKHLITATGQRVTLRCSPRSGDLSVYWYQQSLDQGLQFLIQYYNGEERAKGNILERFSAQQFPDLHSELNLSSLELGDSALYFCASSGGRDQPQHFGDGTRLSIL.

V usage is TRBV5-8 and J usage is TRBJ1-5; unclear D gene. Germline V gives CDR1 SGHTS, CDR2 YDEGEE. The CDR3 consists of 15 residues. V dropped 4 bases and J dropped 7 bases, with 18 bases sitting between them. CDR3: CASSAVFGLGQPQHF. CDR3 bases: TGTGCCAGCAGCGCTGTGTTTGGGCTTGGGCAGCCCCAGCATTTT. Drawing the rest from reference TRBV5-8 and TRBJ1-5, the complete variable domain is EAGVTQSPTHLIKTRGQQATLRCSPISGHTSVYWYQQALGLGLQFLLWYDEGEERNRGNFPPRFSGRQFPNYSSELNVNALELEDSALYLCASSAVFGLGQPQHFGDGTRLSIL.

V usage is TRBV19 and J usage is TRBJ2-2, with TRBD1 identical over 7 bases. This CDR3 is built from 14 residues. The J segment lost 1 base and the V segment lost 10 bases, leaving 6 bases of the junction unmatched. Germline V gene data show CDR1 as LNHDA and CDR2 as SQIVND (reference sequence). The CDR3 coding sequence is TGTGCCACCAAACAGGGGCGGAACACCGGGGAGCTGTTTTTT. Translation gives CATKQGRNTGELFF.

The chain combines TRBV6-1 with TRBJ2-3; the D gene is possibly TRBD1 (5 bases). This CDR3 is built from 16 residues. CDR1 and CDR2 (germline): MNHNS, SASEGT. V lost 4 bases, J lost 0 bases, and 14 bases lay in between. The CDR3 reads CASSVTRTTSTDTQYF. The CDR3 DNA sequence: TGTGCCAGCAGTGTAACGAGGACAACTAGCACAGATACGCAGTATTTT.

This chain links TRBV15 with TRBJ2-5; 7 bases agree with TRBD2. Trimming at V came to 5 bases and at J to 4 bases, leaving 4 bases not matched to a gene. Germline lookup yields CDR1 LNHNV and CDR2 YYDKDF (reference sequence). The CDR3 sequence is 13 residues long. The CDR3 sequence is CATSLRTRETQYF. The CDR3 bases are TGTGCCACCAGCCTGAGGACTAGAGAGACCCAGTACTTC.